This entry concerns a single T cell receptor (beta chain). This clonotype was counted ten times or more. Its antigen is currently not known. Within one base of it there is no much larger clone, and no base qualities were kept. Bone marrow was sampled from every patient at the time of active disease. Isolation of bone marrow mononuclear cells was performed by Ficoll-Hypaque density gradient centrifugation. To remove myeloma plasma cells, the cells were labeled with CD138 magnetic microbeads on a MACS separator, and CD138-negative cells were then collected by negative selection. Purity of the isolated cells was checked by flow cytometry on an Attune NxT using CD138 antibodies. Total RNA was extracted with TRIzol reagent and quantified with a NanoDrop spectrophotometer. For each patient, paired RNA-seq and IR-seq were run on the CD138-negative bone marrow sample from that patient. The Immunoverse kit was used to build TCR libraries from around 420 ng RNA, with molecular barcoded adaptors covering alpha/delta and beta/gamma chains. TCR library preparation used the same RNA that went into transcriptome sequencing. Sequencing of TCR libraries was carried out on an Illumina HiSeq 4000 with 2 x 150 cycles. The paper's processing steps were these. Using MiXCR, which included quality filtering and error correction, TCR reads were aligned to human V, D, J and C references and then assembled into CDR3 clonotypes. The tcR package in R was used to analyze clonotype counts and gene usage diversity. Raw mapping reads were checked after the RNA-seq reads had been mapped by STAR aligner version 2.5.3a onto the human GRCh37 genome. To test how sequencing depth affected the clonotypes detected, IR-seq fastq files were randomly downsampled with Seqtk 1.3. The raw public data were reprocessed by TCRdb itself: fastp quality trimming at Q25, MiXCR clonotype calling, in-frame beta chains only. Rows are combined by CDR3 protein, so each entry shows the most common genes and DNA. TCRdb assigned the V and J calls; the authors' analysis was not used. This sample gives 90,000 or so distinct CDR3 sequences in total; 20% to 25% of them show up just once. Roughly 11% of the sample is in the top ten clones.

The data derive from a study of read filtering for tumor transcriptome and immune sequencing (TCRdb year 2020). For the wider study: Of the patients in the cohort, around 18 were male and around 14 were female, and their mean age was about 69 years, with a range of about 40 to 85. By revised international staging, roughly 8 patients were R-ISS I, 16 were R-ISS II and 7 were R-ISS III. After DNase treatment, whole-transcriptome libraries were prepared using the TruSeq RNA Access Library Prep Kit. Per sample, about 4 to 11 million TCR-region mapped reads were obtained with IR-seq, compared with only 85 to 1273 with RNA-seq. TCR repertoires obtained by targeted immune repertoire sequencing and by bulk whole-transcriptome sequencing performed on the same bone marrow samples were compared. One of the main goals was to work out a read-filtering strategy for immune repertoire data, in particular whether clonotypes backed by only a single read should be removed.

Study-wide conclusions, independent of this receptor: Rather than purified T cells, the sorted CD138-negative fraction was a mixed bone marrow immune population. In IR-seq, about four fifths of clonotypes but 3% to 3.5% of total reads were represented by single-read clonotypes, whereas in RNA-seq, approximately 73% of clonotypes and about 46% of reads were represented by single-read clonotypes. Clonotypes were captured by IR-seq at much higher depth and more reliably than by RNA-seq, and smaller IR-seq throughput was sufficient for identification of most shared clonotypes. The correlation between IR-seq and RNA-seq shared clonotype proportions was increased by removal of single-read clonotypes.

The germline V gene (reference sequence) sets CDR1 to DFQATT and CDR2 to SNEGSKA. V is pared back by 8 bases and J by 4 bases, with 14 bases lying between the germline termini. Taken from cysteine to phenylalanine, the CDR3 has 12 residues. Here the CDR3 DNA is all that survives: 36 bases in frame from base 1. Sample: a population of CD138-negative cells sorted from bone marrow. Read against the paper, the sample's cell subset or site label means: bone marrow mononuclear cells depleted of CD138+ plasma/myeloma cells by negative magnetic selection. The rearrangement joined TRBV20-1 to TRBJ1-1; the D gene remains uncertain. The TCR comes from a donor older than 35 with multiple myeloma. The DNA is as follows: TGCAGTACCGTCGCGGGGATCACTGAAGCTTTCTTT. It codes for CSTVAGITEAFF.